Presented here are 5 T cell receptor beta chains from one specimen sequenced in a study of tumor and adjacent non-tumor tissue in lung cancer. This sample's RNA came from whole unsorted tissue. A modified ARM-PCR protocol with three rounds of nested PCR amplified TCRbeta. TCRdb ran MiXCR on the multiplex PCR reads and lists one entry per CDR3 protein. This table has about 79,000 distinct CDR3 sequences, around 77% appearing once. The sequenced sample consisted of lung tumor tissue. The receptors come from a woman in her forties with non-small cell lung cancer.

Concerning this clonotype: One junction end does not reproduce the germline sequence, and a read error may be involved. The chain employs TRBV29-1 and TRBJ2-1, with 8 nucleotides matching TRBD2. The CDR3 extends over 16 amino acids. Germline V gene data show CDR1 as SQVTM and CDR2 as ANQGSEA. In nucleotides, the CDR3 is TGCAGCGTTGAAGATCTCGGGAGGGCCCCCTACATTGAGCAGTTCTTC. The encoded protein is CSVEDLGRAPYIEQFF.

Of note for this clonotype: With a much larger clone just one base away, this may be a read error. This chain joins TRBV20-1 and TRBJ1-1; tentative D call: TRBD1 (5 bases). V lost 4 bases and J lost 11, with 26 bases in between. Per the germline V gene, CDR1 is DFQATT and CDR2 is SNEGSKA (reference sequence). CDR3 size: 15 residues. CDR3 protein: CSAKKRISGGLEAFF. The CDR3 DNA sequence: TGCAGTGCTAAGAAGAGGATCAGTGGGGGGTTGGAGGCTTTCTTT.

Of note for this clonotype: Given a much more abundant clone one base away, this may be a read error. The chain carries TRBV24-1 and TRBJ2-7; D might be TRBD1 or TRBD2, each matching 5 bases. The germline V gene has CDR1 KGHDR and CDR2 SFDVKD. The V and J ends lost 9 bases and 4 bases respectively, with 15 bases between them. The CDR3 totals 13 residues. The CDR3 nucleotides read TGTGCCACCTGTCGGGGAGAGGGGTACGAGCAGTACTTC. It translates to CATCRGEGYEQYF.

The chain uses TRBV29-1 and TRBJ2-1; D perhaps matches TRBD2 (6 bases). Germline CDR1 and CDR2: SQVTM and ANQGSEA. V lost 4 bases and J lost 6, with 22 bases in between. The CDR3 has 16 residues. The CDR3 is CSVAGSGGPYSNEQFF. The CDR3 nucleotides are TGCAGCGTTGCTGGGTCCGGAGGGCCATACAGCAATGAGCAGTTCTTC.

Comments on this clonotype: The junction shows a germline mismatch at one end, possibly a read error. This chain uses TRBV29-1 with TRBJ2-3; D is undetermined. CDR1 is SQVTM and CDR2 is ANQGSEA in the germline V gene. There are 14 residues in the CDR3. CDR3 in DNA: TGCAGCGTTGATACCGCATGGTCCACAGATACACAGTATTTT. Translating it yields CSVDTAWSTDTQYF.